These 5 T cell receptor beta chains were sequenced from one sample in a study of blood T cell repertoires in COVID-19. Data came from immunoSEQ multiplex PCR; TCRdb stores just in-frame clones and leaves some out. This sample carries 250,000 or so clones, about 88% of them seen once, and the ten largest clones take about 2.1%. The sequenced sample was peripheral blood. The receptor source for this set is a man aged 25-45 years with active or convalescent COVID-19.

This clone was counted once. The V gene is TRBV9, the J gene TRBJ1-3; TRBD1 aligns across 7 bases. Per the germline V gene, CDR1 is SGDLS and CDR2 is YYNGEE. There are 15 residues in the CDR3. With 4 bases clipped from V and 2 bases from J, the junction kept 6 bases outside the gene matches. The CDR3 DNA reads TGTGCCAGCAGCCCTGGGACAGACCCTGGAAACACCATATATTTT. Translating it yields CASSPGTDPGNTIYF.

The rearrangement links TRBV5-6 to TRBJ1-2; D is ambiguous. V lost 1 base, J lost 0 bases, and 13 bases lay in between. This CDR3 contains 16 residues. The germline V gene encodes CDR1 SGHDT and CDR2 YYEEEE. CDR3 coding DNA: TGTGCCAGCAGCTTGTCCAGAATTGCACCTAACTATGGCTACACCTTC. It yields the protein CASSLSRIAPNYGYTF.

The chain couples TRBV6-5 to TRBJ1-2; weak D call: TRBD1 (6 bases). This CDR3 has 12 amino acids. V dropped 6 bases and J dropped 4 bases, with 9 bases sitting between them. Germline V lookup: CDR1 MNHEY, CDR2 SVGAGI. The CDR3 loop is CASRDRSYGYTF. Written as DNA, the CDR3 is TGTGCCAGCAGAGACAGGAGCTATGGCTACACCTTC.

The chain has TRBV6-5 and TRBJ2-2, with D maybe TRBD1 (6 bases). Deletions cut 2 bases from V and 6 bases from J, with 10 bases between. Germline V gene lookup returns CDR1 MNHEY and CDR2 SVGAGI. This CDR3 region has 14 residues. CDR3: CASSYAGVAGELFF. In nucleotides, the CDR3 is TGTGCCAGCAGTTACGCAGGGGTGGCCGGGGAGCTGTTTTTT.

The gene calls are TRBV19 and TRBJ1-1; TRBD1 matches 7 bases. The CDR3 contains 15 residues. Trimming at V came to 3 bases and at J to 6 bases, leaving 10 bases not matched to a gene. Germline lookup yields CDR1 LNHDA and CDR2 SQIVND (reference sequence). In DNA, the CDR3 is TGTGCCAGTAGTATTGGTCCGGGGACAGTATCTGAAGCTTTCTTT. This encodes CASSIGPGTVSEAFF.